A selection of T cell receptor beta chains follows, all from one sample in a study of cytomegalovirus exposure and HLA in healthy donors. Only in-frame clones appear in the TCRdb table, and some are missing; sequencing was by immunoSEQ multiplex PCR. The sample has about 270,000 clones, roughly 70% seen once. The source material was PBMCs. These receptors originate from a female donor in good health and CMV-seronegative. The CDR3 runs from the conserved cysteine through the conserved F or W. D genes are given only for firm matches. Part of the rows lack a size; the others show once, few, many or a class for expanded clones.

clone_size d_call j_call v_call cdr3_nt cdr3_aa
NA TRBD1 TRBJ1-2 TRBV6-1 TGTGCCAGCAGTGAAGCGGGACAGGGATTTTACTATGGCTACACCTTC CASSEAGQGFYYGYTF
NA TRBD2 TRBJ2-7 TRBV7-9 TGTGCCAGCAGCTACACTAGCGGGAGTTACGAGCAGTACTTC CASSYTSGSYEQYF
NA NA TRBJ2-7 TRBV5-6 TGTGCCAGCAGCTTGGTGGATGGCGGTGTCGCCTACGAGCAGTACTTC CASSLVDGGVAYEQYF
NA NA TRBJ2-5 TRBV10-3 TGTGCCATCAGTGAGGCAATAGCGGTAGAGACCCAGTACTTC CAISEAIAVETQYF
NA NA TRBJ2-7 TRBV11-2 TGCGCGGCGGCAATAACAGGGCACGAGCAGTACTTC CAAAITGHEQYF
NA TRBD1 TRBJ1-4 TRBV2 TGTGCCAGCAGTCTTAACAGGGGAGGTGAAAAACTGTTTTTT CASSLNRGGEKLFF
NA NA TRBJ2-3 TRBV1 TGCACCAGCAGCCCTCATTCGGGACTAGCGGGAGCCCCGGCAGATACGCAGTATTTT CTSSPHSGLAGAPADTQYF
NA NA TRBJ1-4 TRBV7-9 TGTGCCAGCAGCCCAAAGGGAGCAACTAATGAAAAACTGTTTTTT CASSPKGATNEKLFF
once TRBD1 TRBJ1-2 TRBV6-5 TGTGCCAGCAGTCGAAACTGGGGACAGAACTATGGCTACACCTTC CASSRNWGQNYGYTF
NA NA TRBJ1-2 TRBV18 TGTGCCAGCTCACCCCAGGTCGGGACTGCTAACTATGGCTACACCTTC CASSPQVGTANYGYTF
few TRBD2 TRBJ2-1 TRBV4-1 TGCGCCAGCAGCCAAGTGAGCGGGAGTTGGGTTGGTGATGAGCAGTTCTTC CASSQVSGSWVGDEQFF
NA TRBD1 TRBJ2-3 TRBV30 TGTGCCTTGACAGGGATTGGGGCAGATACGCAGTATTTT CALTGIGADTQYF
NA NA TRBJ2-7 TRBV5-1 TGCGCCAGCAGCTCGTGGACAGAAAGGAACTCCTACGAGCAGTACTTC CASSSWTERNSYEQYF
NA TRBD1 TRBJ1-3 TRBV6-1 TGTGCCAGCACTGACCCGCTGACAGGGTCCGTCGCTGGAAACACCATATATTTT CASTDPLTGSVAGNTIYF
NA TRBD2 TRBJ2-1 TRBV6-4 TGTGCCAGCAGTGACTCTCGGGCTAGCGGGATGGATGAGCAGTTCTTC CASSDSRASGMDEQFF
NA TRBD2 TRBJ2-1 TRBV6-1 TGTGCCAGCAGTGCTCTAGCGGGAGGGTACAATGAGCAGTTCTTC CASSALAGGYNEQFF
few NA TRBJ2-6 TRBV5-4 TGTGCCAGCAGCGCGGCCGGGTCGGCCAACGTCCTGACTTTC CASSAAGSANVLTF
few TRBD2 TRBJ2-3 TRBV6-5 TGTGCCAGCAGCCAACCGGGACTAGGCACATATACGCAGTATTTT CASSQPGLGTYTQYF
NA NA TRBJ2-7 TRBV10-3 TGTGCCATCAAAACAGACTACGAGCAGTACTTC CAIKTDYEQYF
NA TRBD1 TRBJ2-7 TRBV11-2 TGTGCCAGCAGCCCGGGACAGACATACTACGAGCAGTACTTC CASSPGQTYYEQYF
NA TRBD2 TRBJ2-3 TRBV11-3 TGTGCCAGCAGCTTAATAGCGGGAGGAATGAGCACAGATACGCAGTATTTT CASSLIAGGMSTDTQYF
NA TRBD2 TRBJ2-1 TRBV7-8 TGTGCCAGCAGCTTAGTCGCGTCTAGCGGGTCCTACCAAAACTGGTTCTTC CASSLVASSGSYQNWFF
NA TRBD2 TRBJ2-7 TRBV6-5 TGTGCCAGCAGTTACCCGGGAGGACTATCGGCCGAGCAGTACTTC CASSYPGGLSAEQYF
NA NA TRBJ2-1 TRBV7-9 TGTGCCAGCAGCGTCGGACACGTACTTTCGACTAGGGGCAATGAGCAGTTCTTC CASSVGHVLSTRGNEQFF
NA TRBD1 TRBJ2-7 TRBV7-9 TGTTCCAGCAGCCGGGACAGGGCCTACGAGCAGTACTTC CSSSRDRAYEQYF
NA NA TRBJ1-2 TRBV4-1 TGCGCCAGCAGCCAAGAAGTTGGGGCTCGCGGCTACACCTTC CASSQEVGARGYTF
few NA TRBJ2-1 TRBV4-2 TGTGCCAGCAGCCAAGAACTGGGAGACTACAATGAGCAGTTCTTC CASSQELGDYNEQFF
NA TRBD2 TRBJ2-1 TRBV9 TGTGCCAGCAGCCCCTATTTTCGGGCGGGAGGGTACAATGAGCAGTTCTTC CASSPYFRAGGYNEQFF
NA TRBD2 TRBJ2-5 TRBV25-1 TGTGCCAGCACCCCCCGGGGGGGGCAAGAGACCCAGTACTTC CASTPRGGQETQYF
NA TRBD2 TRBJ2-1 TRBV18 TGTGCCAGCTCACCACCGGGACTAGCGAGCAATGAGCAGTTCTTC CASSPPGLASNEQFF
NA NA TRBJ1-1 TRBV5-1 TGCGCCAGCAGCTCAGGGGATGGGGCCACTGAAGCTTTCTTT CASSSGDGATEAFF
NA NA TRBJ2-3 TRBV28 TGTGCCAGCAGTTTATCAGCTCGGTTGCGGGCAGACACAGATACGCAGTATTTT CASSLSARLRADTDTQYF
NA TRBD2 TRBJ2-1 TRBV4-1 TGCGCCAGCAGCCAAGTTCGCGGGAGTCTAAACAATGAGCAGTTCTTC CASSQVRGSLNNEQFF
NA NA TRBJ2-7 TRBV7-2 TGTGCCAGCAGCTTAGGGCAGGATTCTTTTTACGAGCAGTACTTC CASSLGQDSFYEQYF
NA NA TRBJ2-2 TRBV6-6 TGTGCCAGCAGTTACTCGCAACTATCCGGGGAGCTGTTTTTT CASSYSQLSGELFF
NA TRBD1 TRBJ2-7 TRBV12-5 TGTGCTAGTGGTTTGGTACGCCTGGGACAGCCTTACGAGCAGTACTTC CASGLVRLGQPYEQYF
NA NA TRBJ2-5 TRBV4-1 TGCGCCAGCAGCCGCCCGGGAGAAGAGACCCAGTACTTC CASSRPGEETQYF
few NA TRBJ2-5 TRBV7-8 TGTGCCAGCACCTTACGGGTCCGGGGGTCAATTCCCGAGACCCAGTACTTC CASTLRVRGSIPETQYF
NA TRBD2 TRBJ2-7 TRBV27 TGTGCCAGCAGCCACCGGACTAGCGGGTACGAGCAGTACTTC CASSHRTSGYEQYF
few NA TRBJ1-4 TRBV30 TGTGCCTGGAGTGTACTTTTATATGGTGAAAAACTGTTTTTT CAWSVLLYGEKLFF
NA NA TRBJ1-3 TRBV2 TGTGCCAGCAGTGTCCTCGACATTGGAACTGGAAACACCATATATTTT CASSVLDIGTGNTIYF
NA NA TRBJ2-3 TRBV9 TGTGCCAGCAGCAAGGAGCGGACCCCTAGCACAGATACGCAGTATTTT CASSKERTPSTDTQYF